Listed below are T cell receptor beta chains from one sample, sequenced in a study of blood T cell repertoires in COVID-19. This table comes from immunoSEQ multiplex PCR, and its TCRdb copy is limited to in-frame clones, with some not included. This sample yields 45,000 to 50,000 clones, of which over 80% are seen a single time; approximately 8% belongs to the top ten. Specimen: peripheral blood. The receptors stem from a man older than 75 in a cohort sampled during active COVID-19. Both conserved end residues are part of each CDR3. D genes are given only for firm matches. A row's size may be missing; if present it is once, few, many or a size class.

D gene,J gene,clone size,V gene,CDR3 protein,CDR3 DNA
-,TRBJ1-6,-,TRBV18,CASSPQKTDSPLHF,TGTGCCAGCTCACCACAGAAAACAGATTCACCCCTCCACTTT
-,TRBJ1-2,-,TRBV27,CASSLFGQGSYGYTF,TGTGCCAGCAGTTTATTTGGGCAGGGATCCTATGGCTACACCTTC
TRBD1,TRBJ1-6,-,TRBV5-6,CASSPGGSSYNSPLHF,TGTGCCAGCAGCCCAGGGGGCTCGTCCTATAATTCACCCCTCCACTTT
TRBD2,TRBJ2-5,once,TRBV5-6,CASSLSGGETQYF,TGTGCCAGCAGCTTGTCCGGGGGGGAGACCCAGTACTTC
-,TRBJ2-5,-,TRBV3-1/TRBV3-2,CASSYKLGAGETQYF,TGTGCCAGCAGCTACAAATTGGGGGCAGGGGAGACCCAGTACTTC
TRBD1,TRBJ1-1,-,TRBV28,CALRSGQETEAFF,TGTGCCCTCCGATCAGGACAGGAGACTGAAGCTTTCTTT
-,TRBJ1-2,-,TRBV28,CASSSGLGVQGYTF,TGTGCCAGCAGTTCGGGACTTGGAGTGCAGGGCTACACCTTC
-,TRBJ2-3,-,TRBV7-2,CASSPGRTEGDTQYF,TGTGCCAGCAGCCCGGGTAGGACGGAGGGGGATACGCAGTATTTT
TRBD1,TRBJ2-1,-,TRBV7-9,CASSLGDRGASEQFF,TGTGCCAGCAGCTTAGGGGACAGGGGTGCTTCTGAGCAGTTCTTC
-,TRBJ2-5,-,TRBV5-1,CASQDRKTQYF,TGCGCCAGCCAGGATCGTAAGACCCAGTACTTC
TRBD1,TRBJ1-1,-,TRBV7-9,CASSLGTGGNTEAFF,TGTGCCAGCAGCTTGGGGACAGGGGGGAACACTGAAGCTTTCTTT
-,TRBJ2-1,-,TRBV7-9,CASSLARRKQFF,TGTGCCAGCAGCTTAGCGAGGCGGAAGCAGTTCTTC
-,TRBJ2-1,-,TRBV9,CASSVDPTRSNEQFF,TGTGCCAGCAGCGTAGATCCTACGAGGAGCAATGAGCAGTTCTTC
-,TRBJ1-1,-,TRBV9,CASSVVPGPNTEAFF,TGTGCCAGCAGCGTAGTGCCAGGCCCTAACACTGAAGCTTTCTTT
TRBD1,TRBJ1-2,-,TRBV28,CASSSEGAHFFGYTF,TGTGCCAGCAGTTCTGAGGGGGCCCACTTTTTCGGCTACACCTTC
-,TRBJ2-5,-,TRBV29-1,CSVARDTQETQYF,TGCAGCGTTGCCCGGGACACACAAGAGACCCAGTACTTC
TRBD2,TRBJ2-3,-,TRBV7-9,CASSLTSDLAGGPTDTQYF,TGTGCCAGCAGCTTAACCTCTGATCTAGCGGGAGGGCCAACAGATACGCAGTATTTT
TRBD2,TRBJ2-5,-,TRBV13,CASSWRTSGKTQYF,TGTGCCAGCAGCTGGAGGACTAGCGGTAAGACCCAGTACTTC
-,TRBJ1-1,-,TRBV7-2,CASSLPGTSTEAFF,TGTGCCAGCAGCTTACCCGGGACAAGCACTGAAGCTTTCTTT
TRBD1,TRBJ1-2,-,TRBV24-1,CATSDSLQGARAGYTF,TGTGCCACCAGTGATTCTTTACAGGGGGCGCGGGCTGGCTACACCTTC
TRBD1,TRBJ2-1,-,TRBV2,CASRPGQGKVFF,TGTGCCAGCAGACCAGGACAGGGAAAGGTGTTCTTC
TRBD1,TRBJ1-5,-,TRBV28,CASSPGTGAQPQHF,TGTGCCAGCTCTCCCGGGACAGGGGCGCAGCCCCAGCATTTT
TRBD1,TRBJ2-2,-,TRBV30,CAWSSKGAANTGELFF,TGTGCCTGGAGTAGTAAGGGGGCAGCGAACACCGGGGAGCTGTTTTTT
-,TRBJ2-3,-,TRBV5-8,CASTRGDFADTQYF,TGTGCCAGCACCCGCGGTGATTTCGCAGATACGCAGTATTTT
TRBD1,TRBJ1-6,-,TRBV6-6,CASSYEQGAESPLHF,TGTGCCAGCAGTTACGAACAGGGGGCGGAATCACCCCTCCACTTT
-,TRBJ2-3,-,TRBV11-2,CASSLVPYSDTQYF,TGTGCCAGCAGCTTAGTCCCCTATTCGGATACGCAGTATTTT
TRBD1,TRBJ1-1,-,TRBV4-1,CASSPQGALPEAFF,TGCGCCAGCAGCCCACAGGGGGCCTTACCTGAAGCTTTCTTT
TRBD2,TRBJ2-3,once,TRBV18,CASSPLSGRTDTQYF,TGTGCCAGCTCACCACTTAGCGGGAGAACAGATACGCAGTATTTT
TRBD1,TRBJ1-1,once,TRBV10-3,CATRQGGTEAFF,TGTGCCACTAGACAGGGGGGCACTGAAGCTTTCTTT
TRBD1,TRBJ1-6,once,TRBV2,CASSARQGYNSPLHF,TGTGCCAGCAGCGCCAGACAGGGGTATAATTCACCCCTCCACTTT
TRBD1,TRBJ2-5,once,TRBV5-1,CASSLQGTGGETQYF,TGCGCCAGCAGCTTGCAAGGGACAGGGGGTGAGACCCAGTACTTC
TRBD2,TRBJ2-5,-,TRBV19,CASSIASGSRETQYF,TGTGCCAGTAGTATTGCTAGCGGGAGTCGAGAGACCCAGTACTTC
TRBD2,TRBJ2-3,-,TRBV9,CASSERTSGGTDTQYF,TGTGCCAGCAGCGAGCGGACGAGCGGGGGCACAGATACGCAGTATTTT
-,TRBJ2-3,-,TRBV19,CASSTPPADTQYF,TGTGCCAGTAGTACCCCCCCCGCAGATACGCAGTATTTT
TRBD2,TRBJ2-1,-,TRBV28,CASRSRSGTSGEQFF,TGTGCCAGCAGGTCCCGTAGCGGGACCTCCGGTGAGCAGTTCTTC
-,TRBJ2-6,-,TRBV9,CASSASHPGSGANVLTF,TGTGCCAGCAGCGCCTCTCATCCAGGCTCTGGGGCCAACGTCCTGACTTTC
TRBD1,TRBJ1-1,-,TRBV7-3,CASSLVGQGISEAFF,TGTGCCAGCAGCTTAGTCGGACAGGGGATATCCGAAGCTTTCTTT
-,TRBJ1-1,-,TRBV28,CASSFAGLTEAFF,TGTGCCAGCAGTTTTGCGGGACTCACTGAAGCTTTCTTT
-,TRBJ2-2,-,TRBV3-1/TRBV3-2,CASSPPSNTGELFF,TGTGCCAGCAGCCCCCCTAGCAACACCGGGGAGCTGTTTTTT
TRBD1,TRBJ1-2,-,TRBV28,CASTTYRGRPYGYTF,TGTGCCAGCACAACATACAGGGGGCGACCATATGGCTACACCTTC
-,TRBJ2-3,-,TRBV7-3,CASSASREWDTQYF,TGTGCCAGCAGCGCCTCCCGGGAGTGGGATACGCAGTATTTT
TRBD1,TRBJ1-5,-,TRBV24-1,CATSGTDRGWNQPQHF,TGTGCCACCAGTGGCACCGACAGGGGATGGAATCAGCCCCAGCATTTT